One sample yielded the 12 T cell receptor beta chains listed below, sequenced in a study of tumor and adjacent non-tumor tissue in lung cancer (dated 2018 in TCRdb). Library method: multiplex PCR. Data came from an Illumina HiSeq 2500. TCRbeta libraries were constructed through three rounds of nested PCR with primers (Table S4) according to protocols modified from ARM-PCR. TCRdb trimmed public reads at Q25 via fastp, called clones via MiXCR and kept in-frame beta chains. Every entry covers one CDR3 protein and lists the most common genes and DNA from its rows. The sample yields some 100,000 distinct CDR3 sequences; about 80% were counted once. The top ten constitute approximately 28% of the sample. RNA was isolated from bulk unsorted tissue, and RNA quality was assessed with a NanoDrop ND-1000 and an Agilent 2100. Distant non-tumor tissue taken more than 3 cm from the tumor edge was used as the normal lung sample.

The sample consisted of distant non-tumor lung tissue. Source of these receptors: a man aged 60 to 69 with small cell lung cancer.

A few counts support this clonotype. The chain has TRBV29-1 and TRBJ2-3; no clear D gene. V lost 4 bases and J 8 bases, leaving 16 bases between the germline ends. CDR1 SQVTM and CDR2 ANQGSEA come from the germline V gene. This CDR3 contains 13 residues. CDR3 sequence: CSVATGMAGTQYF. CDR3 nucleotide sequence: TGCAGCGTTGCAACGGGTATGGCAGGTACGCAGTATTTT.

Note on this clonotype: A read error may be the cause here, since a much bigger clone is one base away. The V gene is TRBV20-1, the J gene TRBJ2-3, with 9 positions matching TRBD1. Trimming removed 3 bases from V and 1 base from J; junction bases left unmatched: 11. Germline CDR1 reads DFQATT; CDR2 reads SNEGSKA (reference sequence). This CDR3 region has 17 residues. CDR3 nucleotide sequence: TGCAGTGCTAGTCAGGTACAGGGGGCTGGCGGCACAGATACGCAGTATTTT. Protein: CSASQVQGAGGTDTQYF.

With regard to this clonotype: A much larger clone lies one base from this, so it may be a read error. This chain connects TRBV6-6 to TRBJ2-3; 8 positions agree with TRBD2. Per the germline V gene, CDR1 is MNHNY and CDR2 is SVGAGI (reference sequence). The CDR3 is 16 amino acids. Unmatched junction bases numbered 14, after V lost 8 bases and J lost 4 bases. The CDR3 sequence: CASGPFTGGVADTQYF. CDR3 nucleotides: TGTGCCAGCGGTCCGTTTACGGGAGGGGTAGCAGATACGCAGTATTTT.

This clonotype was seen many times. This sequence joins TRBV28 and TRBJ2-5; 7 bases align to TRBD2. This CDR3 spans 14 amino acids. The V gene's germline CDR1 is MDHEN and CDR2 SYDVKM. J was trimmed by 5 bases and V by 8 bases; bases with no gene match: 11. The CDR3 loop is CASSPGGGSETQYF. CDR3 sequence (DNA): TGTGCCAGCTCCCCTGGGGGGGGAAGTGAGACCCAGTACTTC.

With respect to this clonotype: At one boundary the junction diverges from the germline segment, which might be a read error. The chain couples TRBV29-1 to TRBJ2-1, with D maybe TRBD2 (5 bases). The CDR3 runs to 11 residues. Germline assignment: CDR1 SQVTM and CDR2 ANQGSEA. The CDR3 loop reads CSDTYVNEQFF. The CDR3 nucleotides are TGTAGCGATACTTACGTGAATGAGCAGTTCTTC.

On this clonotype: The junction does not match germline at one end; this may be a read error. The chain combines TRBV29-1 with TRBJ1-1; D ambiguous. This CDR3 spans 13 amino acids. The germline gives CDR1 SQVTM, CDR2 ANQGSEA. This chain's CDR3 is CNDMFVQNTEVFF. The CDR3 bases are TGCAACGATATGTTCGTCCAGAACACTGAAGTTTTCTTT.

Regarding this clonotype: The junction departs from the called germline gene at one end, perhaps through a read error. The chain links TRBV11-3 to TRBJ1-5; D not resolved. The CDR3 spans 13 residues. Germline CDR1 reads SGHNT; CDR2 reads YENEEA. In nucleotides, the CDR3 is TGTACCAGCAGCCCGGAGAGGGATCAGCCCCAGCATTTC. It translates to CTSSPERDQPQHF. Looking up the rest from reference TRBV11-3 and TRBJ1-5 gives the full variable domain: EAGVVQSPRYKIIEKKQPVAFWCNPISGHNTLYWYLQNLGQGPELLIRYENEEAVDDSQLPKDRFSAERLKGVDSTLKIQPAELGDSAVYLCTSSPERDQPQHFGDGTRLSIL.

This clonotype came up once. One junction end disagrees with the germline gene, perhaps due to a read error. J is TRBJ2-5 and V is TRBV5-4; D is possibly TRBD2 (6 bases). The CDR3 runs to 14 residues. Germline-derived CDR1 and CDR2 are SGHNT and YYREEE (reference sequence). The DNA for the CDR3 is TGTGCCAGGAGCTTGGTTGAGGGAGGTGAGACCCGGTACTTC. Its translation: CARSLVEGGETRYF.

A note on this clonotype: The junction and the germline gene differ at one end; a read error may be behind it. The CDR3 nucleotides are TGCGCCAGCAGCCAAGCTCTATCGCCGGTCGTAGCGTATTTC. Translating gives CASSQALSPVVAYF. This chain connects TRBV4-1 to TRBJ2-7; tentatively, D is TRBD2 (5 bases). Germline V gene sequence: CDR1 MGHRA, CDR2 YSYEKL. The CDR3 has 14 residues.

This clonotype has only one observation. This may be a read error, as it is one base from a much larger clone. The chain combines TRBV20-1 with TRBJ1-1; D is perhaps TRBD1 (6 bases). Trimming removed 8 bases at V and 2 bases at J, with 15 bases between. CDR1 and CDR2 from the germline V gene are DFQATT and SNEGSKA (reference sequence). The CDR3 sequence is 13 residues long. CDR3 nucleotides: TGCAGTACTATATCAGGGGCTAACACTGAAGCTTTCTTT. It is translated as CSTISGANTEAFF.

Notes on this clonotype: Germline is not matched at one junction end, which may reflect a read error. CDR3 sequence: CASSWGRPFTDTQCF. CDR3 DNA: TGTGCCAGCAGTTGGGGCCGGCCCTTCACAGATACGCAGTGTTTT. The J gene is TRBJ2-3, the V gene TRBV6-6; the D gene is possibly TRBD1 (5 bases). Germline values: CDR1 MNHNY, CDR2 SVGAGI (reference sequence). The CDR3 is 15 residues long.

This clonotype was seen many times. The CDR3, as DNA: TGTGCCTGTGAACCGGAGAGCTCCTACAATGAGCAGTTCTTC. Protein sequence: CACEPESSYNEQFF. The chain employs TRBV30 and TRBJ2-1; D is unclear. Germline values: CDR1 GTSNPN, CDR2 SVGIG (reference sequence). This CDR3 is 14 amino acids long. V lost 6 bases to trimming and J lost 0 bases, with 12 bases between them.